Following are 11 T cell receptor beta chains from one sample sequenced in a study of blood T cells in healthy people across ages. PCR was performed a second time for about 7 to 12 cycles using a sample-barcoded 5' primer and a J-beta primer mix. TCRdb redid the calling of the 5' RACE reads with MiXCR, one entry per CDR3 protein. In the table there are roughly 800,000 distinct CDR3 sequences, roughly 64% of which are singletons. Sample: blood. These receptor sequences come from a man aged 25-45 years in good health.

The chain links TRBV7-9 to TRBJ2-5; 8 bases agree with TRBD1. Germline V CDR1 and CDR2: SEHNR, FQNEAQ (reference sequence). This CDR3 is 15 amino acids long. The ends lost 4 bases at V and 0 bases at J; junction bases unmatched: 4. The CDR3 nucleotides are TGTGCCAGCAGCTCACCGGGACAGGACCAAGAGACCCAGTACTTC. It codes for CASSSPGQDQETQYF.

The chain links TRBV29-1 to TRBJ2-7; no clear D gene. V gave up 3 bases and J gave up 2 bases, with 11 bases separating them. CDR3 length: 13 residues. CDR1 is SQVTM, CDR2 ANQGSEA, per germline. The CDR3 protein is CSVEKMETYEQYF. The CDR3 DNA is TGCAGCGTTGAGAAGATGGAGACCTACGAGCAGTACTTC.

The chain combines TRBV28 with TRBJ1-2; D unresolved. This CDR3 comprises 13 residues. The germline V and J ends were trimmed by 9 bases and 4 bases, with 15 bases remaining between them. Per germline, CDR1 MDHEN and CDR2 SYDVKM. The CDR3 DNA sequence: TGTGCCAGTAATCCGACCGAACTCTATGGCTACACCTTC. Translated: CASNPTELYGYTF.

This clonotype has only a few counts. The rearrangement uses TRBV13 and TRBJ2-3; D assignment may be TRBD1 or TRBD2 (6 bases each). The CDR3 runs to 15 residues. CDR1 and CDR2 from the germline V gene are PRHDT and FYEKMQ (reference sequence). V was shortened by 5 bases and J by 2 bases, with 14 bases between the two germline ends. The DNA of the CDR3 is TGTGCCAGCAGCGACTTAGGGGGGCCCACAGATACGCAGTATTTT. It translates to CASSDLGGPTDTQYF.

The chain links TRBV29-1 to TRBJ2-7; the match to TRBD1 covers 8 bases. This CDR3 is 14 amino acids long. CDR1 and CDR2 (germline): SQVTM, ANQGSEA. The V gene end was trimmed by 6 bases and the J gene end by 0 bases; junction bases not matched to a gene: 7. The chain's CDR3 is CSVGRDRSSYEQYF. The CDR3 DNA follows: TGCAGCGTCGGAAGGGACAGGAGCTCCTACGAGCAGTACTTC.

CDR3 bases: TGTGCCAGCAGTTACTCGGGACAGTTCTACGAGCAGTACTTC. This encodes CASSYSGQFYEQYF. V and J are TRBV6-5 and TRBJ2-5; 7 bases are a match to TRBD1. The DNA end is more similar to TRBJ2-7, so the J call may be wrong. This CDR3 is 14 amino acids long. The V gene's germline CDR1 is MNHEY and CDR2 SVGAGI.

This clonotype has a handful of counts. The rearrangement links TRBV28 to TRBJ2-1; D not certain. Germline V gives CDR1 MDHEN, CDR2 SYDVKM. This CDR3 spans 15 amino acids. With 4 bases removed from V and 8 bases from J, the gap between germline ends came to 18 bases. The CDR3: CASSYGWGISDEQFF. The DNA for the CDR3 is TGTGCCAGCAGTTACGGTTGGGGAATAAGCGATGAGCAGTTCTTC.

The chain couples TRBV20-1 to TRBJ2-7; maybe TRBD1 (5 bases). Germline CDR1 and CDR2: DFQATT and SNEGSKA (reference sequence). V shed 7 bases and J shed 5 bases, with 12 bases lying between them. The CDR3 is 11 residues long. In nucleotides, the CDR3 is TGCAGTGTAGTTCAGGGAAACGAGCAGTACTTC. Protein: CSVVQGNEQYF.

This clonotype was detected a few times. The gene calls are TRBV7-2 and TRBJ1-4; tentatively, D is TRBD1 (5 bases). The CDR3 runs 16 residues. Germline V lookup: CDR1 SGHTA, CDR2 FQGNSA. Trimming took 0 bases from V and 8 from J, leaving 16 bases between them. The CDR3, as DNA: TGTGCCAGCAGCTTAGCGCCTCCGGACACGGGGGAAAAACTGTTTTTT. Amino acids: CASSLAPPDTGEKLFF.

This clonotype was seen a single time. Compared with germline, one end of the junction differs, possibly owing to a read error. The genes are TRBV12-3 or TRBV12-4 and TRBJ2-3; 11 bases match TRBD2. The CDR3 runs 17 residues. CDR3 in amino acids: CASSLVSGRGGTDTQYF. DNA for the CDR3: TGTGCCAGCAGCTTAGTTAGCGGGAGGGGTGGGACAGATACGCAGTATTTT.

In nucleotides, the CDR3 is TGCGCCAGCAGCCAAGAAGGAGGGGCCTATAATTCACCCCTCCACTTT. It encodes CASSQEGGAYNSPLHF. The V call is TRBV4-1, the J call TRBJ1-6, with a possible D match to TRBD1 (5 bases). Between the trimmed V and J ends, which lost 0 bases and 2 bases, there was a span of 8 bases. The CDR3 is 16 amino acids. CDR1 and CDR2 (germline): MGHRA, YSYEKL.